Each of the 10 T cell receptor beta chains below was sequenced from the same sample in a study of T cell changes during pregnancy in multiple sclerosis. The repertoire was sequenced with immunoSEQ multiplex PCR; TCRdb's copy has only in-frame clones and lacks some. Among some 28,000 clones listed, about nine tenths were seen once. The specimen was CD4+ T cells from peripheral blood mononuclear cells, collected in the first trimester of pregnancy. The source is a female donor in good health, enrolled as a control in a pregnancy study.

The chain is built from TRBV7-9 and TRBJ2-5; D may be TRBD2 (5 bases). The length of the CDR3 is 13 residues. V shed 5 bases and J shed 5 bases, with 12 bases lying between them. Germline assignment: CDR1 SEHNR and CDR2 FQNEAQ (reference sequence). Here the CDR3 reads CASSLNGGETQYF. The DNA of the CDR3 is TGTGCCAGCAGCCTAAACGGCGGGGAGACCCAGTACTTC.

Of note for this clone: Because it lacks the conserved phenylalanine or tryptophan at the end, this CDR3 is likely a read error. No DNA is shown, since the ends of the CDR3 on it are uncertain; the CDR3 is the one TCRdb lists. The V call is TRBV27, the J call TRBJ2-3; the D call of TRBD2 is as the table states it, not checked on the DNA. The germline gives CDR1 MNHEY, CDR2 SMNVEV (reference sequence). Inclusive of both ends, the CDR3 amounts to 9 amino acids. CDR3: CASSSKGGR.

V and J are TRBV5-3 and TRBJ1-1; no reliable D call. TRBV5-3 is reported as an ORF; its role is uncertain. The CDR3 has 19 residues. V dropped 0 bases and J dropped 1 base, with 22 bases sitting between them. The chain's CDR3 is CARSLDLFGMRGQNTEAFF. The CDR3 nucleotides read TGTGCCAGAAGCTTGGACCTTTTCGGTATGAGAGGGCAGAACACTGAAGCTTTCTTT.

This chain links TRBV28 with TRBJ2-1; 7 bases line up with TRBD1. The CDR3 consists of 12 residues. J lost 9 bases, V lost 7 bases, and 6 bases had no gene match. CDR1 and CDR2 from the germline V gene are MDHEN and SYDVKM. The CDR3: CASIDRAGEQFF. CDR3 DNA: TGTGCCAGCATCGACAGGGCCGGTGAGCAGTTCTTC.

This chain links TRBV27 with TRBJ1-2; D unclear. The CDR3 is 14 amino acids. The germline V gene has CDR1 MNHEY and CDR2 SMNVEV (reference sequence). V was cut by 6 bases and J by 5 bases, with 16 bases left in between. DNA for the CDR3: TGTGCCAGCAGGCCAGCGGGCGGTCGATATGGCTACACCTTC. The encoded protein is CASRPAGGRYGYTF.

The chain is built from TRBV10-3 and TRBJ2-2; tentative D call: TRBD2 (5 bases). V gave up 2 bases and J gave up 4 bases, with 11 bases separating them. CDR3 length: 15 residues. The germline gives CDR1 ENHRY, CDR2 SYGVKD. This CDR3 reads CAISEPGLGTGELFF. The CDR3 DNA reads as TGTGCCATCAGTGAGCCAGGACTGGGCACCGGGGAGCTGTTTTTT.

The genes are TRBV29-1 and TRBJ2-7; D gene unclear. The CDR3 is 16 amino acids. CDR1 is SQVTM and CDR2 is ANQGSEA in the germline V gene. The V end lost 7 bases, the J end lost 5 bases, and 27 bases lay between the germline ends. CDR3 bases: TGCAGCGACCCCACCAGTCGCGACAATCCATACGACGAGCAGTACTTC. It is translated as CSDPTSRDNPYDEQYF.

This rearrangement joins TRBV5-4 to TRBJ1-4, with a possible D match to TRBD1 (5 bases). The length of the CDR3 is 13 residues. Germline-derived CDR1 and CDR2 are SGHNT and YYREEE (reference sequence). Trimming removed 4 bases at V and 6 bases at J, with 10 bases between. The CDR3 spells CASSAGPDEKLFF. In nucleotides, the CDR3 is TGTGCCAGCAGCGCGGGACCGGATGAAAAACTGTTTTTT. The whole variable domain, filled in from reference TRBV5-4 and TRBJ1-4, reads ETGVTQSPTHLIKTRGQQVTLRCSSQSGHNTVSWYQQALGQGPQFIFQYYREEENGRGNFPPRFSGLQFPNYSSELNVNALELDDSALYLCASSAGPDEKLFFGSGTQLSVL.

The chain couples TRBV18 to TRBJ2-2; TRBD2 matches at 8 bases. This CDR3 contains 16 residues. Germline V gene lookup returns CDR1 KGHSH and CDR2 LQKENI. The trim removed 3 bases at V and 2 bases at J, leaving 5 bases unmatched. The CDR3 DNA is TGTGCCAGCTCACCGTTCGGACTAGCAAACACCGGGGAGCTGTTTTTT. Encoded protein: CASSPFGLANTGELFF.

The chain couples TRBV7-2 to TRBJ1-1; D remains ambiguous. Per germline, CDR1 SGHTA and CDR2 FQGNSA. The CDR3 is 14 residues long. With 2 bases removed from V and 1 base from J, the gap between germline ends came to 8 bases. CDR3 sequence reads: CASSLLSGNTEAFF. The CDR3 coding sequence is TGTGCCAGCAGCTTATTGTCCGGGAACACTGAAGCTTTCTTT.